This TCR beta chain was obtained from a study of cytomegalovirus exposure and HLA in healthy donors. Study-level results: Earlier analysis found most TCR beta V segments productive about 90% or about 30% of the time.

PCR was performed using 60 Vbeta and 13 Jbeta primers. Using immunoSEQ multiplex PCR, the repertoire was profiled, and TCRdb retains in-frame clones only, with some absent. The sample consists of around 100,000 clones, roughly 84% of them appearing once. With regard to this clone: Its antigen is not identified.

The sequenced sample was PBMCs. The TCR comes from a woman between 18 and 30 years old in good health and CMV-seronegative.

The CDR3 DNA reads TGTGCCAGCAGCTTCTCGACAGCTCTATTGAACACTGAAGCTTTCTTT. It specifies CASSFSTALLNTEAFF. The chain uses TRBV7-9 and TRBJ1-1; TRBD1 might be the D (5 bases). V was cut by 3 bases and J by 0 bases, with 14 bases left in between. Germline V gene sequence: CDR1 SEHNR, CDR2 FQNEAQ (reference sequence). The CDR3 spans 16 residues.